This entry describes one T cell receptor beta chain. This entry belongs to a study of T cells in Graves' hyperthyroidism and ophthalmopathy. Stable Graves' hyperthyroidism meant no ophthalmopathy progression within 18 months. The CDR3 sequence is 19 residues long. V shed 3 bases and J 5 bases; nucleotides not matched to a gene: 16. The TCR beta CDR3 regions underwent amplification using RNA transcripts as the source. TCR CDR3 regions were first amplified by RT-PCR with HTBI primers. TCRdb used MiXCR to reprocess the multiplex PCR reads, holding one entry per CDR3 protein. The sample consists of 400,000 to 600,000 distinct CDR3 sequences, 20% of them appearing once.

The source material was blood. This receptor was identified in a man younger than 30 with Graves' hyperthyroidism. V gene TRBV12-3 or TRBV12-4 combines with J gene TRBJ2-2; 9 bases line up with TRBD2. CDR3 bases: TGTGCCAGCAGTTTCCGTTCTACCTATAGCGGGAGAGGGACCGGGGAGCTGTTTTTT. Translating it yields CASSFRSTYSGRGTGELFF.